Each of the 26 T cell receptor beta chains below was sequenced from the same sample in a study of blood T cell repertoires in COVID-19 (TCRdb year 2020). The library was made by the immunoSEQ multiplex PCR assay. In its TCRdb copy, this immuneACCESS table keeps in-frame sequences only and misses some clones. Where compared with another copy, unresolved V genes explain less than half of these, and the others have no known cause. Counted in this sample were approximately 240,000 clones; approximately 81% of them appeared once. 5.1% of the sample comes from the top ten. Sequenced input: peripheral blood. The receptor set was obtained from a woman in her sixties or seventies who had recovered from COVID-19.

Only a few counts were recorded for this clone. The CDR3 sequence: CASSQDRGGSPLHF. The CDR3 nucleotides are TGTGCCAGCAGCCAGGACAGGGGTGGATCACCCCTCCACTTT. This chain connects TRBV3-1 (or the pseudogene TRBV3-2) to TRBJ1-6; TRBD1 agrees at 9 bases. Per the germline V gene, CDR1 is LGHDT and CDR2 is YNNKEL (reference sequence). V gave up 3 bases and J gave up 10 bases; unmatched junction bases: 4. The CDR3 is 14 amino acids.

This chain uses TRBV14 with TRBJ2-4, with D possibly being TRBD2 (6 bases). The CDR3 consists of 18 residues. Germline V gives CDR1 SGHDN, CDR2 FVKESK. The V end was cut by 0 bases, the J end by 0 bases, with 15 bases between. The DNA of the CDR3 is TGTGCCAGCAGCCAAGACCCTATCGGGACTTTAGCCAAAAACATTCAGTACTTC. It codes for CASSQDPIGTLAKNIQYF.

This chain links TRBV7-9 with TRBJ2-3; D might be TRBD2 (5 bases). The germline V gene encodes CDR1 SEHNR and CDR2 FQNEAQ (reference sequence). Trimming cost V 2 bases and J 0 bases, with 12 bases left between them. The CDR3 spans 16 residues. CDR3 in amino acids: CASSLIRGASTDTQYF. In DNA form, the CDR3 reads TGTGCCAGCAGCTTAATTCGGGGTGCTAGCACAGATACGCAGTATTTT. The whole variable domain, filled in from reference TRBV7-9 and TRBJ2-3, reads DTGVSQNPRHKITKRGQNVTFRCDPISEHNRLYWYRQTLGQGPEFLTYFQNEAQLEKSRLLSDRFSAERPKGSFSTLEIQRTEQGDSAMYLCASSLIRGASTDTQYFGPGTRLTVL.

This clone was detected only a few times. V gene TRBV5-4 combines with J gene TRBJ2-5; a weak D match, TRBD1 (5 bases). The CDR3 is 14 amino acids. The ends were cut back, 4 bases at V and 2 bases at J, with 12 bases in the middle. The germline CDR1 and CDR2 sequences are SGHNT and YYREEE (reference sequence). The CDR3 region is CASSQPDTQETQYF. DNA of the CDR3: TGTGCCAGCAGCCAACCGGACACGCAAGAGACCCAGTACTTC.

The rearrangement links TRBV4-3 to TRBJ1-1; D is perhaps TRBD1 (5 bases). V lost 1 base and J 1 base, leaving 10 bases between the germline ends. The CDR3 has 15 residues. From germline, CDR1 is LGHNA and CDR2 YSLEER. The CDR3 coding sequence is TGCGCCAGCAGCCAAGGGGTCGGACAGAACACTGAAGCTTTCTTT. Protein product: CASSQGVGQNTEAFF.

Of note for this clone: The junction does not match germline at one end; this may be a read error. The genes are TRBV11-3 and TRBJ2-5; TRBD1 is a possible D gene (6 bases). Germline CDR1 SGHNT, CDR2 YENEEA. This CDR3 contains 11 residues. The CDR3 DNA follows: TGTGCCAGCAGCCTTACAGGGCGGATCGACTTC. Translating gives CASSLTGRIDF. Complete variable domain (other parts from reference TRBV11-3 and TRBJ2-5): EAGVVQSPRYKIIEKKQPVAFWCNPISGHNTLYWYLQNLGQGPELLIRYENEEAVDDSQLPKDRFSAERLKGVDSTLKIQPAELGDSAVYLCASSLTGRIDFGPGTRLLVL.

This chain connects TRBV2 to TRBJ2-7; 9 positions agree with TRBD2. CDR1 is SNHLY and CDR2 is FYNNEI in the germline V gene. Trimming removed 5 bases from V and 2 bases from J; junction bases left unmatched: 10. This CDR3 region has 16 residues. CDR3 protein: CASSRERLAGTYEQYF. CDR3 coding DNA: TGTGCCAGCAGTCGAGAACGGCTAGCGGGGACCTACGAGCAGTACTTC.

The chain uses TRBV9 and TRBJ2-1, with TRBD1 as a possible D gene (6 bases). The length of the CDR3 is 15 residues. V was pared by 0 bases and J by 3 bases, with 10 bases between. Germline assignment: CDR1 SGDLS and CDR2 YYNGEE. The CDR3 here is CASSVAGVLYNEQFF. The CDR3 DNA follows: TGTGCCAGCAGCGTAGCAGGGGTCCTCTACAATGAGCAGTTCTTC.

The rearrangement links TRBV7-2 to TRBJ2-7; 9 bases line up with TRBD1. CDR3 size: 14 residues. The trim removed 5 bases at V and 3 bases at J, leaving 5 bases unmatched. Germline V gives CDR1 SGHTA, CDR2 FQGNSA. CDR3 in amino acids: CASSPTGGDYEQYF. CDR3 DNA sequence: TGTGCCAGCAGCCCGACAGGGGGTGACTACGAGCAGTACTTC.

The chain links TRBV5-4 to TRBJ2-5, with 7 bases matching TRBD2. Losses at the gene ends were 3 bases for V and 1 base for J; bases not matched to a gene: 9. The CDR3 is made up of 16 amino acids. Germline lookup yields CDR1 SGHNT and CDR2 YYREEE (reference sequence). This CDR3 is CASSSRTRGTQETQYF. In nucleotides, the CDR3 is TGTGCCAGCAGCTCCCGGACTAGAGGGACCCAAGAGACCCAGTACTTC.

J is TRBJ1-2 and V is TRBV12-3 or TRBV12-4; no definite D call. With 3 bases removed from V and 6 bases from J, the gap between germline ends came to 8 bases. This CDR3 has 12 amino acids. The CDR3 coding sequence is TGTGCCAGCAGTTTCTCGGGGAATGGCTACACCTTC. This codes for CASSFSGNGYTF.

This clone appeared a single time. This sequence joins TRBV4-1 and TRBJ1-1; 8 bases agree with TRBD1. Germline lookup yields CDR1 MGHRA and CDR2 YSYEKL. The junction had 3 bases not matched to a gene; V was cut back by 2 bases and J by 1 base. There are 15 residues in the CDR3. The CDR3 loop is CASSQYDRGNTEAFF. The CDR3 DNA reads as TGCGCCAGCAGCCAATATGACAGGGGGAACACTGAAGCTTTCTTT.

This clone was counted once. The chain uses TRBV30 and TRBJ1-6; perhaps TRBD1 as D (5 bases). This CDR3 contains 13 residues. Trimming left V 4 bases short and J 8 bases short, with 12 bases between. Germline lookup yields CDR1 GTSNPN and CDR2 SVGIG (reference sequence). For the CDR3, the DNA is TGTGCCTGGACCTCAGGGCTGTATTCACCCCTCCACTTT. It encodes CAWTSGLYSPLHF.

V and J are TRBV23-1 and TRBJ2-5; 8 nucleotides agree with TRBD1. TRBV23-1 falls under the ORF class, with uncertain function. The CDR3 covers 15 residues. The trim removed 0 bases at V and 7 bases at J, leaving 7 bases unmatched. CDR3 in DNA: TGCGCCAGCAGTCAATCGGCGGCAGGGGGCCGGACCCAGTACTTC. Protein: CASSQSAAGGRTQYF.

The V gene is TRBV5-5, the J gene TRBJ1-5; no clear D. This CDR3 has 15 residues. Looked up from germline, CDR1 is SGHKS and CDR2 is YYEKEE (reference sequence). V lost 4 bases, J lost 0 bases, and 11 bases lay in between. CDR3 sequence: CASSLTVYSNQPQHF. CDR3 DNA: TGTGCCAGCAGCCTCACGGTGTATAGCAATCAGCCCCAGCATTTT.

The rearrangement uses TRBV4-3 and TRBJ2-5, with 11 bases aligning to TRBD2. CDR1 and CDR2 from the germline V gene are LGHNA and YSLEER. J gave up 5 bases and V 1 base, and 9 bases lay outside the gene matches. The CDR3 loop spans 17 amino acids. The DNA for the CDR3 is TGCGCCAGCAGCCAAGGGAGCCTAGCGGGGGGTAGGGAGACCCAGTACTTC. As protein: CASSQGSLAGGRETQYF.

The chain recombines TRBV6-1 with TRBJ1-5, with 10 bases fitting TRBD1. CDR1 and CDR2 from the germline V gene are MNHNS and SASEGT. The CDR3 is made up of 19 amino acids. The trim removed 2 bases at V and 5 bases at J, leaving 15 bases unmatched. CDR3 DNA sequence: TGTGCCAGCAGTGAAAAGCGGGACAGGGGAGTTAAGGCAGATCAGCCCCAGCATTTT. It yields the protein CASSEKRDRGVKADQPQHF.

The V call is TRBV9, the J call TRBJ2-5, with 7 positions matching TRBD1. This CDR3 is built from 15 residues. Germline CDR1 is SGDLS and CDR2 is YYNGEE. The V segment lost 0 bases and the J segment 5 bases; nucleotides outside the gene matches: 7. The CDR3 nucleotides read TGTGCCAGCAGCGTAGCGGGACAGAATGGGGAGACCCAGTACTTC. Translated, it gives CASSVAGQNGETQYF.

The chain employs TRBV4-1 and TRBJ2-3; maybe TRBD2 (6 bases). The CDR3 totals 16 residues. Germline CDR1 reads MGHRA; CDR2 reads YSYEKL. V lost 4 bases and J 2 bases, leaving 16 bases between the germline ends. The DNA for the CDR3 is TGCGCCAGCAGCCTTGCGGGGACTTCCTCCACAGATACGCAGTATTTT. It translates to CASSLAGTSSTDTQYF.

In DNA form, the CDR3 reads TGTGCCAGCAGCTTAGGGCAGGGGATTAATGAAAAACTGTTTTTT. Residues: CASSLGQGINEKLFF. The V and J genes are TRBV7-2 and TRBJ1-4, with D possibly matching TRBD1 (6 bases). Trimming shortened V by 1 base and J by 4 bases, and 10 bases separated the two germline ends. CDR3 length: 15 amino acids. Germline V gene data show CDR1 as SGHTA and CDR2 as FQGNSA.

This sequence joins TRBV9 and TRBJ2-3; 10 bases map to TRBD2. The germline gives CDR1 SGDLS, CDR2 YYNGEE. With 8 bases clipped from V and 4 bases from J, the junction kept 7 bases outside the gene matches. The CDR3 consists of 14 residues. The CDR3 is CASTSGIDADTQYF. The CDR3 region has the DNA TGTGCCAGTACTAGCGGGATAGACGCAGATACGCAGTATTTT. Full variable domain (rest looked up from reference TRBV9 and TRBJ2-3): DSGVTQTPKHLITATGQRVTLRCSPRSGDLSVYWYQQSLDQGLQFLIQYYNGEERAKGNILERFSAQQFPDLHSELNLSSLELGDSALYFCASTSGIDADTQYFGPGTRLTVL.

The rearrangement uses TRBV19 and TRBJ2-2; the D gene is possibly TRBD1 (5 bases). The V gene lost 4 bases and the J gene lost 7 bases, with 16 bases spanning the gap. Looked up from germline, CDR1 is LNHDA and CDR2 is SQIVND (reference sequence). CDR3 length equals 15 residues. The CDR3, as DNA: TGTGCCAGTAGTAGACAGACGGCGCGGTTCGGGGAGCTGTTTTTT. Protein: CASSRQTARFGELFF.

This clone was observed a few times. The chain links TRBV7-2 to TRBJ2-3; 14 positions agree with TRBD2. Germline loops: CDR1 SGHTA, CDR2 FQGNSA. The CDR3 length is 15 residues. Trimming removed 3 bases from V and 6 bases from J; junction bases left unmatched: 2. This chain's CDR3 is CASSFRTSGGDTQYF. CDR3 sequence (DNA): TGTGCCAGCAGCTTCCGGACTAGCGGGGGGGATACGCAGTATTTT. Supplemented by reference TRBV7-2 and TRBJ2-3, the full variable domain reads GAGVSQSPSNKVTEKGKDVELRCDPISGHTALYWYRQSLGQGLEFLIYFQGNSAPDKSGLPSDRFSAERTGGSVSTLTIQRTQQEDSAVYLCASSFRTSGGDTQYFGPGTRLTVL.

This clone was counted between two and nine times. The rearrangement links TRBV7-2 to TRBJ1-2; 7 bases match TRBD1. CDR1 SGHTA and CDR2 FQGNSA come from the germline V gene. CDR3 length equals 16 residues. The J segment lost 2 bases and the V segment lost 0 bases, leaving 6 bases of the junction unmatched. The CDR3 bases are TGTGCCAGCAGCTTAGCGAGGCAGGGGGTGAACTATGGCTACACCTTC. Translation: CASSLARQGVNYGYTF.

The rearrangement joins TRBV30 to TRBJ1-1, with 7 positions matching TRBD1. After removal of 2 bases from V and 0 bases from J, the junction contained 6 bases not matched to a gene. This CDR3 has 15 amino acids. Looked up from germline, CDR1 is GTSNPN and CDR2 is SVGIG (reference sequence). The CDR3 nucleotides are TGTGCCTGGAGTCCCAGGGGGAGAGTGAACACTGAAGCTTTCTTT. Translated: CAWSPRGRVNTEAFF.

The chain uses TRBV18 and TRBJ2-4, with TRBD1 matching 9 bases. Germline V gene data show CDR1 as KGHSH and CDR2 as LQKENI. The CDR3 is 17 amino acids. V lost 3 bases, J lost 2 bases, and 8 bases stayed unmatched. The CDR3 DNA reads TGTGCCAGCTCACCCGCCGGGACAGGGTTATCCAAAAACATTCAGTACTTC. It encodes CASSPAGTGLSKNIQYF.